This T cell receptor beta chain stems from a study of OX40 agonist ivuxolimab in advanced cancers. Regarding the complete study: The costimulatory receptor OX40 (CD134) was targeted by ivuxolimab, a fully human IgG2 agonistic monoclonal antibody. Patients were allowed to have had prior anti-PD-1, anti-PD-L1 or anti-CTLA-4 therapy, and 30% to 40% of the dose-escalation patients had been treated with checkpoint inhibitors. Intravenous ivuxolimab was administered to patients every 2 weeks at six dose levels: 0.01, 0.1, 0.3, 1.5, 3 and 10 mg/kg. In the dose-escalation cohort, about four fifths of patients were male, and the mean age was around 65 years with a range of roughly 23 to 79. Partial responses were achieved by three dose-escalation patients, of whom one had hepatocellular carcinoma and two had cutaneous melanoma. Of the roughly 52 dose-escalation patients, hepatocellular carcinoma was present in about 20, melanoma in roughly 15, renal cell carcinoma in 9 and head and neck cancer in 9. Peripheral TCRbeta sequencing was intended to test whether TCR sequence diversity was altered and clonal T-cell expansion was caused by ivuxolimab. The paper describes the monotherapy dose-escalation part (N ≈ 49 patients) of the phase I trial of ivuxolimab. Results the study describes overall, beyond this receptor: Low levels of normalized T-cell clonal expansion were also seen in some patients who did not respond. On average, CD8+ T cells showed more expanded clones than CD4+ T cells after ivuxolimab. In the 0.1-3.0 mg/kg groups, partial responders had among the lowest normalized peripheral clonal expansion, particularly in CD8+ T cells. At doses of 0.1 to 3.0 mg/kg, clonal expansion of both CD4+ and CD8+ T cells in blood was seen between baseline and week 6. The antigen specificity of the peripheral T cells that underwent clonal expansion was not determined.

The trial excluded patients who had a history of autoimmune disease or who were on systemic immunosuppression. Peripheral blood for TCR sequencing was drawn from every dose cohort at baseline, at cycle 4 day 1 and at cycle 7 day 1. The samples were drawn from a first-in-human, open-label, multicenter phase I dose-escalation trial of ivuxolimab. Adults with locally advanced or metastatic melanoma, renal cell carcinoma, hepatocellular carcinoma or head and neck squamous cell carcinoma were enrolled in the trial. Before TCR sequencing, CD4+ T cells and CD8+ T cells were sorted from peripheral blood as separate populations. Between the V and J ends, shortened by 4 bases and 6 bases respectively, the junction contains 13 bases. The germline V gene encodes CDR1 SGHKS and CDR2 YYEKEE (reference sequence). The CDR3 runs 13 amino acids, cysteine and phenylalanine included. Just CDR3 DNA is preserved here, 39 bases in frame from base 1.

Genomic DNA was extracted from sorted cells for sequencing of the TCRbeta CDR3 region. The immunoSEQ Assay was used for sequencing of TCRbeta CDR3 regions. TCRdb took this table from immuneACCESS and kept in-frame rearrangements with V and J called. Such tables lack part of the clones; where checked against another copy, unresolved V genes explain under half of the gap, and the rest is unexplained. Present in this sample are 45,000 or so clones, 80% of which were seen just once. The ten largest clones represent about 4% of the sample. There are a few counts of this clone. Its antigen is unknown. No much larger clonotype is one base removed from it; base qualities were not supplied.

The receptor chain draws on TRBV5-5 and TRBJ1-1; there is no confident call for the D gene. The sequence was obtained from an adult with an advanced solid tumor such as melanoma, head and neck, liver or kidney cancer. The starting material was CD4+ or CD8+ T cells sorted from blood, obtained in a trial of the OX40 agonist ivuxolimab. The CDR3 corresponds to CASSPLAGPEAFF. The DNA reads TGTGCCAGCAGCCCACTAGCGGGCCCTGAAGCTTTCTTT.